One sample yielded the 26 T cell receptor beta chains listed below, sequenced in a study of T cell repertoires in cytomegalovirus infection. TCRdb ran MiXCR on the reads and lists one entry per CDR3 protein. The sample holds under 450,000 distinct CDR3 sequences, roughly 34% seen once. Their antigens are not known. This sample comprised cultured PBMCs, obtained from culture after CMV antigen stimulation. Every receptor here comes from a human donor in good health (CMV status not recorded). Some clones in this sample may be carry-over from other donors' samples.

The chain couples TRBV12-3 or TRBV12-4 to TRBJ1-2; D is unclear. Trimming left V 0 bases short and J 4 bases short, with 6 bases between. The CDR3 loop spans 13 amino acids. The CDR3 bases are TGTGCCAGCAGTTTAGCCCAGTTCTATGGCTACACCTTC. Its protein is CASSLAQFYGYTF.

A word on this clonotype: This may come from a read error, since a much larger clone is one base off. This sequence joins TRBV7-2 and TRBJ2-7, with D perhaps TRBD2 (6 bases). Trimming removed 5 bases at V and 3 bases at J, with 11 bases between. CDR1 SGHTA and CDR2 FQGNSA come from the germline V gene. The CDR3 covers 13 residues. This chain's CDR3 is CASSPGLLYEQYF. DNA of the CDR3: TGTGCCAGCAGCCCGGGACTGCTCTACGAGCAGTACTTC.

Sample share makes this clonotype medium-sized. The genes are TRBV7-2 and TRBJ2-3; TRBD2 agrees at 9 bases. Germline trimming cut 2 bases from V and 5 bases from J; bases unmatched to any gene: 5. The germline gives CDR1 SGHTA, CDR2 FQGNSA. The CDR3 spans 15 residues. The CDR3 coding sequence is TGTGCCAGCAGCTTAATAGCGGGAGCTGGAGATACGCAGTATTTT. Encoded protein: CASSLIAGAGDTQYF.

The chain links TRBV27 to TRBJ1-2; perhaps TRBD1 as D (6 bases). Germline V gene data show CDR1 as MNHEY and CDR2 as SMNVEV (reference sequence). There are 13 residues in the CDR3. The germline V and J ends were trimmed by 6 bases and 12 bases, with 20 bases remaining between them. CDR3 nucleotides: TGTGCCAGCAGATCACCGCTTACAGGGACTCACACCTTC. The encoded protein is CASRSPLTGTHTF.

This clonotype occurred a few times. The chain joins TRBV7-8 to TRBJ2-7, with TRBD1 as a possible D gene (6 bases). Trimming pared 1 base from V and 6 bases from J, leaving 7 bases between. Germline CDR1 and CDR2: SGHVS and FQNEAQ. The CDR3 covers 12 residues. This CDR3 reads CASSLGGGEQYF. Here the CDR3 DNA reads TGTGCCAGCAGCTTAGGAGGGGGCGAGCAGTACTTC.

This chain connects TRBV20-1 to TRBJ2-1; 12 bases are shared with TRBD2. This CDR3 has 16 residues. V lost 5 bases, J lost 0 bases, and 5 bases stayed unmatched. Germline V lookup: CDR1 DFQATT, CDR2 SNEGSKA (reference sequence). The CDR3 reads CSARTSGISSYNEQFF. The CDR3 nucleotides are TGCAGTGCTCGGACTAGCGGGATCAGCTCCTACAATGAGCAGTTCTTC.

There are a few counts of this clonotype. The V call is TRBV7-8, the J call TRBJ1-1; D gene unclear. V was cut by 3 bases and J by 3 bases, with 8 bases left in between. Germline assignment: CDR1 SGHVS and CDR2 FQNEAQ. This CDR3 has 13 residues. The CDR3, as DNA: TGTGCCAGCAGCTTCCGGAGGCACACTGAAGCTTTCTTT. It specifies CASSFRRHTEAFF.

This clonotype has a handful of counts. V is TRBV6-1 and J is TRBJ1-5, with D possibly TRBD1 on 5 matching bases. V was clipped by 2 bases and J by 4 bases, with 9 bases between them. The CDR3 totals 14 residues. Germline loops: CDR1 MNHNS, CDR2 SASEGT. CDR3 residues: CASSENGGNQPQHF. The CDR3 DNA is TGTGCCAGCAGTGAAAACGGGGGGAATCAGCCCCAGCATTTT.

This rearrangement joins TRBV7-2 to TRBJ1-1; D remains unclear. With 5 bases removed from V and 1 base from J, the gap between germline ends came to 11 bases. The length of the CDR3 is 14 residues. In germline, CDR1 is SGHTA, CDR2 FQGNSA. This CDR3 is CASSSLMGNTEAFF. The CDR3 region has the DNA TGTGCCAGCAGCAGTCTAATGGGGAACACTGAAGCTTTCTTT.

This chain connects TRBV10-3 to TRBJ2-5, with TRBD2 matching 11 bases. The CDR3 totals 16 residues. The germline gives CDR1 ENHRY, CDR2 SYGVKD. The V gene end was trimmed by 1 base and the J gene end by 5 bases; junction bases not matched to a gene: 6. The CDR3 DNA reads TGTGCCATCAGTGAGTTGGGGACTAGCGGAGCGGAGACCCAGTACTTC. This codes for CAISELGTSGAETQYF.

This clonotype has only a few counts. The chain joins TRBV7-2 to TRBJ2-6, with 8 bases that match TRBD2. V trimming: 5 bases; J trimming: 0 bases; junction bases outside the gene matches: 6. This CDR3 has 17 residues. From germline, CDR1 is SGHTA and CDR2 FQGNSA. The CDR3 sequence: CASSPSRGGSGANVLTF. CDR3 nucleotide sequence: TGTGCCAGCAGCCCCAGCCGGGGGGGCTCTGGGGCCAACGTCCTGACTTTC.

This chain uses TRBV3-1 with TRBJ2-1, with D possibly being TRBD2 (5 bases). V was cut by 0 bases and J by 6 bases, with 9 bases left in between. From germline, CDR1 is LGHDT and CDR2 YNNKEL (reference sequence). This CDR3 has 14 residues. CDR3 region: CASSQDPAGNEQFF. CDR3 nucleotide sequence: TGTGCCAGCAGCCAAGATCCCGCGGGCAATGAGCAGTTCTTC.

This clonotype has ten or more counts. The J gene is TRBJ2-7, the V gene TRBV7-2; 8 bases are a match to TRBD2. Germline V lookup: CDR1 SGHTA, CDR2 FQGNSA. This CDR3 contains 17 residues. The J segment lost 2 bases and the V segment lost 0 bases, leaving 9 bases of the junction unmatched. The CDR3 sequence is CASSLAGGLAGAYEQYF. The CDR3 region has the DNA TGTGCCAGCAGCTTAGCGGGGGGGCTAGCGGGTGCCTACGAGCAGTACTTC.

This clonotype was found a few times. The chain is built from TRBV4-2 and TRBJ1-1; 10 bases agree with TRBD1. V was pared by 3 bases and J by 5 bases, with 9 bases of the junction left unmatched. The length of the CDR3 is 16 residues. Looked up from germline, CDR1 is LGHNA and CDR2 is YNFKEQ. The CDR3 reads CASSQEPDRGLTEAFF. In DNA form, the CDR3 reads TGTGCCAGCAGCCAGGAACCTGACAGGGGGCTGACTGAAGCTTTCTTT.

J is TRBJ2-1 and V is TRBV28; 7 bases line up with TRBD1. With V trimmed by 6 bases and J by 5 bases, 7 bases remained unmatched. CDR1 and CDR2 from the germline V gene are MDHEN and SYDVKM. The CDR3 is made up of 14 amino acids. The CDR3 spells CASSPAGGDNEQFF. The CDR3 bases are TGTGCCAGCAGCCCGGCAGGGGGAGACAATGAGCAGTTCTTC.

In its sample, this clonotype was seen many times. The chain recombines TRBV7-2 with TRBJ2-1; D gene unclear. Looked up from germline, CDR1 is SGHTA and CDR2 is FQGNSA. V lost 1 base and J 5 bases, leaving 6 bases between the germline ends. The CDR3 totals 13 residues. CDR3 residues: CASSLDWNNEQFF. CDR3 nucleotide sequence: TGTGCCAGCAGCTTAGACTGGAACAATGAGCAGTTCTTC.

V and J are TRBV7-4 and TRBJ1-1, with D unresolved. V dropped 3 bases and J dropped 7 bases, with 12 bases sitting between them. CDR3 length: 13 amino acids. The germline CDR1 and CDR2 sequences are SGHVT and SQSDAQ. The DNA for the CDR3 is TGTGCCAGCAGCTTCACAGTTGGGAGTGAAGCTTTCTTT. Amino acid sequence: CASSFTVGSEAFF.

This chain joins TRBV28 and TRBJ1-3; the D gene is possibly TRBD1 (5 bases). V lost 4 bases, J lost 1 base, and 11 bases lay in between. CDR3 length: 15 amino acids. Germline V gene lookup returns CDR1 MDHEN and CDR2 SYDVKM. The CDR3 DNA sequence: TGTGCCAGCAGTTCGGGACTGAGTTCTGGAAACACCATATATTTT. Protein product: CASSSGLSSGNTIYF. Looking up the rest from reference TRBV28 and TRBJ1-3 gives the full variable domain: DVKVTQSSRYLVKRTGEKVFLECVQDMDHENMFWYRQDPGLGLRLIYFSYDVKMKEKGDIPEGYSVSREKKERFSLILESASTNQTSMYLCASSSGLSSGNTIYFGEGSWLTVV.

This clonotype was recorded at least ten times. The rearrangement joins TRBV28 to TRBJ1-3; D remains unclear. Germline V gives CDR1 MDHEN, CDR2 SYDVKM. The CDR3 is made up of 13 amino acids. V lost 7 bases, J lost 4 bases, and 11 bases lay in between. In nucleotides, the CDR3 is TGTGCCAGCACCCGATGGGGAGGAAACACCATATATTTT. It specifies CASTRWGGNTIYF.

This clonotype was seen more than once but under ten times. The chain is built from TRBV7-2 and TRBJ2-7; maybe TRBD2 (5 bases). Germline-derived CDR1 and CDR2 are SGHTA and FQGNSA. The CDR3 runs to 12 residues. Trimming pared 5 bases from V and 7 bases from J, leaving 12 bases between. The CDR3 loop is CASSRESGEQYV. The CDR3 region has the DNA TGTGCCAGCAGCCGGGAATCGGGAGAGCAGTACGTC.

V gene TRBV7-8 combines with J gene TRBJ2-7, with 8 bases lining up with TRBD2. The V gene's germline CDR1 is SGHVS and CDR2 FQNEAQ. This CDR3 spans 14 amino acids. V dropped 2 bases and J dropped 3; count of bases not matched to a gene: 3. The CDR3 protein is CASSLTGTSYEQYV. As DNA, the CDR3 is TGTGCCAGCAGCTTAACGGGGACTAGCTACGAGCAGTACGTC.

This clonotype has a handful of counts. This chain joins TRBV30 and TRBJ1-2; possibly TRBD1 for D (5 bases). Trimming took 8 bases from V and 9 from J, leaving 22 bases between them. Per germline, CDR1 GTSNPN and CDR2 SVGIG (reference sequence). This CDR3 comprises 13 residues. The CDR3 here is CAEEGPTLSSYTF. The CDR3 region has the DNA TGTGCCGAAGAGGGACCCACCTTATCCAGCTACACCTTC.

The CDR3 sequence is CASSLNGKNTEAFF. The CDR3 DNA reads TGTGCCAGCAGTTTGAACGGCAAGAACACTGAAGCTTTCTTT. The rearrangement uses TRBV12-3 or TRBV12-4 and TRBJ1-1; D remains unclear. V was pared by 3 bases and J by 1 base, with 9 bases between. CDR3 size: 14 residues.

This rearrangement joins TRBV7-8 to TRBJ2-3; the D call may be TRBD1 or TRBD2 (6 bases each). The CDR3 sequence is 16 residues long. V was shortened by 1 base and J by 6 bases, with 17 bases between the two germline ends. Germline lookup yields CDR1 SGHVS and CDR2 FQNEAQ. As DNA, the CDR3 is TGTGCCAGCAGCTTAGGGGGGGCGGGATACGTGGATACGCAGTATTTT. Amino acid sequence: CASSLGGAGYVDTQYF.

The V call is TRBV6-1, the J call TRBJ1-2, with D perhaps matching TRBD1 (6 bases). Germline CDR1 is MNHNS and CDR2 is SASEGT. This CDR3 has 14 amino acids. Between the trimmed V and J ends, which lost 4 bases and 4 bases, there was a span of 13 bases. In DNA form, the CDR3 reads TGTGCCAGCAGTGTTCTCAGGGGACCCTATGGCTACACCTTC. Protein product: CASSVLRGPYGYTF.

DNA of the CDR3: TGTGCCAGCAGTGACTTCGAGCAGTACTTC. It translates to CASSDFEQYF. This sequence joins TRBV2 and TRBJ2-7, with unresolved D. This CDR3 spans 10 amino acids. V was pared by 3 bases and J by 6 bases, with 3 bases between. Looked up from germline, CDR1 is SNHLY and CDR2 is FYNNEI.